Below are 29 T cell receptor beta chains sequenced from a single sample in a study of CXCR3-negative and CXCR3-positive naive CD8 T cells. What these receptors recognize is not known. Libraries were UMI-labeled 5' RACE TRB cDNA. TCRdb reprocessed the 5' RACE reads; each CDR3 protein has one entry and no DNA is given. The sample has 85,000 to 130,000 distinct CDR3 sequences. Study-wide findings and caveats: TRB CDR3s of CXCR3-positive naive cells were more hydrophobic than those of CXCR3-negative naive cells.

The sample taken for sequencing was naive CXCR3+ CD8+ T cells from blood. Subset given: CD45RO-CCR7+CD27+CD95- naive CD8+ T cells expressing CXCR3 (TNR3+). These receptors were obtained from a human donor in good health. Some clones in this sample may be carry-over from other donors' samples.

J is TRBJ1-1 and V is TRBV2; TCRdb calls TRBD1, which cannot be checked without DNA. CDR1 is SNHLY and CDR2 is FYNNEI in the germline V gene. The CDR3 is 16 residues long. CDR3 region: CASSEDAQGSATEAFF. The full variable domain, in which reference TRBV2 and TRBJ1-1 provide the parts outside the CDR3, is EPEVTQTPSHQVTQMGQEVILRCVPISNHLYFYWYRQILGQKVEFLVSFYNNEISEKSEIFDDQFSVERPDGSNFTLKIRSTKLEDSAMYFCASSEDAQGSATEAFFGQGTRLTVV.

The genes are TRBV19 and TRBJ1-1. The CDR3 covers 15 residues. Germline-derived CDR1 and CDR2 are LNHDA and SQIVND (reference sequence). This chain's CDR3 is CASSIDRVSHTEAFF.

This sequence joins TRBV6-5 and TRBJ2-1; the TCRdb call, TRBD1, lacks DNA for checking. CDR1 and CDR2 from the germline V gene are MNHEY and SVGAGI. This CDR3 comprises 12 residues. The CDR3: CASSYGDRGQFF.

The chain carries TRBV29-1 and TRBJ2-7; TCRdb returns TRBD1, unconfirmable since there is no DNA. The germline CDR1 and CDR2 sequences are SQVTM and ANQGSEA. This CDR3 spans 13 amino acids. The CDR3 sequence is CSVEDPGWHEQYF.

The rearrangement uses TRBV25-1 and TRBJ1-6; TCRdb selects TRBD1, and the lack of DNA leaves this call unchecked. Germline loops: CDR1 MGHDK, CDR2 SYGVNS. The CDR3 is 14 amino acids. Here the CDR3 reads CASSATGGGSPIHF.

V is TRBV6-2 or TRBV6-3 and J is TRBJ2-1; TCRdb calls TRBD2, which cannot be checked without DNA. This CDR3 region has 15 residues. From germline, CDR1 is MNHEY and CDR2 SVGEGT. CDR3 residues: CASSTPGLGYNEQFF.

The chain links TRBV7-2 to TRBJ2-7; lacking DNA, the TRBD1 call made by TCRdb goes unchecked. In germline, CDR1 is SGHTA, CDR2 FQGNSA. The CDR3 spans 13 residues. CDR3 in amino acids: CASRLTGSYEQYF.

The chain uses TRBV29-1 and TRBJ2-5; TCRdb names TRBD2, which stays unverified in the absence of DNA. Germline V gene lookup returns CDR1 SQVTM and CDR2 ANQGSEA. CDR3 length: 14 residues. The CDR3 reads CSAESSGRGETQYF.

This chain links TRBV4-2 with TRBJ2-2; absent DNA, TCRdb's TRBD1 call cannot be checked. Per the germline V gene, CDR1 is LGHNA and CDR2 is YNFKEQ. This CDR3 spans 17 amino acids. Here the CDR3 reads CASSQDTGQGYTGELFF.

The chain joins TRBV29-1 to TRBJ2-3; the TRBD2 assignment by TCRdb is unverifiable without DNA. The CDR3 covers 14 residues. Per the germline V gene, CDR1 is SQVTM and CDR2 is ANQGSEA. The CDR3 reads CSVDERGGPDTQYF.

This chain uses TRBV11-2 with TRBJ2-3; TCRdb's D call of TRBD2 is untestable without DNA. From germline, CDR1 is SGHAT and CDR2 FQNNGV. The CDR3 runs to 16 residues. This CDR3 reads CASSSQRAVGENTQYF.

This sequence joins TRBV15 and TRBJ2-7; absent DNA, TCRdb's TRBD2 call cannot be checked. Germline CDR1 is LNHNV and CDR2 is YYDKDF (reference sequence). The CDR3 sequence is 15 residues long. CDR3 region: CATSREAGGSYEQYF.

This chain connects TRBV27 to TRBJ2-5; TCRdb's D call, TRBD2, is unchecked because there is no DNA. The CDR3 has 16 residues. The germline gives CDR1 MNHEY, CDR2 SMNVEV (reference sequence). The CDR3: CASSFLLAGGQETQYF.

The CDR3 loop is CASSSSGSGANVLTF. The chain joins TRBV7-3 to TRBJ2-6; the TCRdb D gene call, TRBD2, has no DNA to confirm it. The CDR3 is made up of 15 amino acids. CDR1 and CDR2 from the germline V gene are SGHTA and FQGTGA.

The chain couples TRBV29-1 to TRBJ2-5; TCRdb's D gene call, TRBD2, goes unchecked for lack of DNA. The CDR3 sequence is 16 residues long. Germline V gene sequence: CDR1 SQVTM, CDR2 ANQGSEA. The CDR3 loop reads CSVEDWAAGEGETQYF.

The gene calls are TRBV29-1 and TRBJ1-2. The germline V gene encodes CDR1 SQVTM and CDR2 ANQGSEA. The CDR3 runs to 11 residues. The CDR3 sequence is CSPGQIYGYTF.

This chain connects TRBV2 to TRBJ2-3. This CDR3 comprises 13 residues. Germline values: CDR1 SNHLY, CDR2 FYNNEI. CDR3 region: CASTGRNTDTQYF. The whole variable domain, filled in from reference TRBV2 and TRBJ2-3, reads EPEVTQTPSHQVTQMGQEVILRCVPISNHLYFYWYRQILGQKVEFLVSFYNNEISEKSEIFDDQFSVERPDGSNFTLKIRSTKLEDSAMYFCASTGRNTDTQYFGPGTRLTVL.

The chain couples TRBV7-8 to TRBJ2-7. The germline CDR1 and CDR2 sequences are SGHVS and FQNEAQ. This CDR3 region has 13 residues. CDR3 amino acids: CASSQSRTYEQYF.

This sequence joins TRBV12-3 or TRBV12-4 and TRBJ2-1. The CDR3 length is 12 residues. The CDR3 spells CASSTTPGEQFF.

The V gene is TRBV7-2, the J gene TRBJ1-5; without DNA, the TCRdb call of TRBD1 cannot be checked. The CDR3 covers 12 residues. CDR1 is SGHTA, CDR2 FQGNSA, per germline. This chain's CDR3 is CASSFGGQPQHF.

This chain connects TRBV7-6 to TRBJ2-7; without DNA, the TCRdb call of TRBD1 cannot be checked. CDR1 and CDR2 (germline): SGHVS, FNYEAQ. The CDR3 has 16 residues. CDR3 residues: CASSLVAGQGAYEQYF. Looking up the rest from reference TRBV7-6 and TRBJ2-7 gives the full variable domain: GAGVSQSPRYKVTKRGQDVALRCDPISGHVSLYWYRQALGQGPEFLTYFNYEAQQDKSGLPNDRFSAERPEGSISTLTIQRTEQRDSAMYRCASSLVAGQGAYEQYFGPGTRLTVT.

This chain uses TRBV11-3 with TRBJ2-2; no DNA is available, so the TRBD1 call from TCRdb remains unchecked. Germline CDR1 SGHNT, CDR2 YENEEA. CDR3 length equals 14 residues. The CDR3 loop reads CASSPRQGTGELFF.

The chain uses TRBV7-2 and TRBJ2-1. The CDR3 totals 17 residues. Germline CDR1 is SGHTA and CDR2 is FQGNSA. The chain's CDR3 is CASSPRLFGKETNEQFF. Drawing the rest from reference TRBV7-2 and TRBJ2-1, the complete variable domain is GAGVSQSPSNKVTEKGKDVELRCDPISGHTALYWYRQSLGQGLEFLIYFQGNSAPDKSGLPSDRFSAERTGGSVSTLTIQRTQQEDSAVYLCASSPRLFGKETNEQFFGPGTRLTVL.

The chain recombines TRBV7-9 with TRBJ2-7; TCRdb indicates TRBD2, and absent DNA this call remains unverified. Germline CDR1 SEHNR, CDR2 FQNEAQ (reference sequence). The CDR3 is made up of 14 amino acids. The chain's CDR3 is CASSARSGTYEQYF.

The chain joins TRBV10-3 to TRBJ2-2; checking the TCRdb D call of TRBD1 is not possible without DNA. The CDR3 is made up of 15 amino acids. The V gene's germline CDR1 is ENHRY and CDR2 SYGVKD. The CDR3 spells CAITHGQGEGGELFF.

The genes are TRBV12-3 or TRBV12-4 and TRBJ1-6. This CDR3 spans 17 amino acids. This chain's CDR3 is CASSLGRPSSYNSPLHF.

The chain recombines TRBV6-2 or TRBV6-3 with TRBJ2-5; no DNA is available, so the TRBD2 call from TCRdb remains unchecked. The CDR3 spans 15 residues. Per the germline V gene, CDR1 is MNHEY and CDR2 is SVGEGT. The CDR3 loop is CASRGLAETEETQYF.

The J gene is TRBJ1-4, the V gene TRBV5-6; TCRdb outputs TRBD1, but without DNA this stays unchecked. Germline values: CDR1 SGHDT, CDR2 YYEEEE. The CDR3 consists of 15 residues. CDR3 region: CASNPGDRVEEKLFF.

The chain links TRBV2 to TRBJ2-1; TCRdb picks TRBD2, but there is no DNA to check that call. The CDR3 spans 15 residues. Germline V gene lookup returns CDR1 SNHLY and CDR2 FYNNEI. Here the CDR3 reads CASIRKTRGYNEQFF.